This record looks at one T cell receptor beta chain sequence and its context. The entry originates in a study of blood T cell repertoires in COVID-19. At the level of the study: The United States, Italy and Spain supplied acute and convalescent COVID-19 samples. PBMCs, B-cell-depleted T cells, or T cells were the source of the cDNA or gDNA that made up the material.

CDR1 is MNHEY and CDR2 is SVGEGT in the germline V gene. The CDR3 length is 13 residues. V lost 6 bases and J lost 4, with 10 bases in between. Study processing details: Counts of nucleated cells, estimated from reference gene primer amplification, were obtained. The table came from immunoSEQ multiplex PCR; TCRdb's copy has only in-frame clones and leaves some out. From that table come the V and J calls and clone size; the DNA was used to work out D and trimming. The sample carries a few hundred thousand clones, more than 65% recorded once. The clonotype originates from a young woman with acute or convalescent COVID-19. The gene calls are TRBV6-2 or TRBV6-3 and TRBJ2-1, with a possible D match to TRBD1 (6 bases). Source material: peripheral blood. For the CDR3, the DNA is TGTGCCAGCAGCGAAGGACAGTACAATGAGCAGTTCTTC. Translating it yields CASSEGQYNEQFF.